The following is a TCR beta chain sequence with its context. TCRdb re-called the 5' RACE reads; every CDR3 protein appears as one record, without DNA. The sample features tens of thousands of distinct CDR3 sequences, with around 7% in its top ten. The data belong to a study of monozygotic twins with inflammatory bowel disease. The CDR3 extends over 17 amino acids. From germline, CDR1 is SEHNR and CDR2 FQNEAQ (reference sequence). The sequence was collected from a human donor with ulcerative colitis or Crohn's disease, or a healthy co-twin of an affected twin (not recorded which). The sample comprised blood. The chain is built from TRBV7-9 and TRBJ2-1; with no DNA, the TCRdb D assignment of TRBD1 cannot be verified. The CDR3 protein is CASTRTEDRQLYNEQFF.